A single sample gave rise to the 26 T cell receptor beta chains below, sequenced in a study of Ad26.COV2.S vaccination and SARS-CoV-2 variants. Treatment meaning: over 15 received Ad26.COV2.S at low or high dose, single or two shots; five or six received placebo; per-sample allocation not given. The samples were gathered on day 63 after the first injection of vaccine or placebo. The repertoire was sequenced with immunoSEQ multiplex PCR; TCRdb's copy has only in-frame clones and lacks some. The profile shows over 400,000 clones, approximately 92% of them singletons. The sequencing used peripheral blood, collected in a trial of Ad26.COV2.S vaccine versus placebo. Receptors were obtained from a person between 18 and 60 years old who received the Ad26.COV2.S COVID-19 vaccine or a placebo.

The chain carries TRBV28 and TRBJ1-1; D gene uncertain. The germline CDR1 and CDR2 sequences are MDHEN and SYDVKM. The V end was cut by 5 bases, the J end by 4 bases, with 8 bases between. The CDR3 covers 12 residues. Written as DNA, the CDR3 is TGTGCCAGCAGTCTCATTCTCACTGAAGCTTTCTTT. Translation: CASSLILTEAFF.

The chain is built from TRBV11-2 and TRBJ1-2; TRBD1 is a possible D gene (5 bases). The V gene lost 5 bases and the J gene lost 3 bases, with 19 bases spanning the gap. This CDR3 is 16 amino acids long. Germline CDR1 and CDR2: SGHAT and FQNNGV. The CDR3 sequence is CASSQYGDSAYYGYTF. For the CDR3, the DNA is TGTGCCAGCAGCCAGTATGGAGACAGCGCTTACTATGGCTACACCTTC. Full variable domain (outside the CDR3, taken from reference TRBV11-2 and TRBJ1-2): EAGVAQSPRYKIIEKRQSVAFWCNPISGHATLYWYQQILGQGPKLLIQFQNNGVVDDSQLPKDRFSAERLKGVDSTLKIQPAKLEDSAVYLCASSQYGDSAYYGYTFGSGTRLTVV.

The rearrangement links TRBV4-1 to TRBJ2-7, with TRBD1 matching over 10 bases. CDR1 is MGHRA and CDR2 is YSYEKL in the germline V gene. Losses at the gene ends were 1 base for V and 4 bases for J; bases not matched to a gene: 4. The CDR3 sequence is 15 residues long. This chain's CDR3 is CASSQGRTGGYEQYF. In DNA, the CDR3 is TGCGCCAGCAGCCAAGGGCGGACAGGGGGTTACGAGCAGTACTTC.

The CDR3 sequence is CASSPATASTEAFF. The CDR3 coding sequence is TGTGCCAGTAGCCCCGCGACGGCTTCGACTGAAGCTTTCTTT. The chain joins TRBV19 to TRBJ1-1; D is unresolved. V dropped 6 bases and J dropped 5 bases, with 16 bases sitting between them. CDR3 length equals 14 residues. Germline V gives CDR1 LNHDA, CDR2 SQIVND (reference sequence).

The rearrangement joins TRBV7-8 to TRBJ2-7; D may match TRBD1 or TRBD2 (5 bases each). The CDR3 is made up of 14 amino acids. The germline V gene has CDR1 SGHVS and CDR2 FQNEAQ. Trimming removed 5 bases at V and 0 bases at J, with 11 bases between. The CDR3 region has the DNA TGTGCCAGCAGCGTTGGGACCAGCTCCTACGAGCAGTACTTC. It translates to CASSVGTSSYEQYF.

The V call is TRBV6-4, the J call TRBJ2-1; 14 bases match TRBD2. CDR1 is MRHNA, CDR2 SNTAGT, per germline. The CDR3 spans 14 residues. V lost 7 bases, J lost 7 bases, and 3 bases stayed unmatched. This chain's CDR3 is CASIRLAGGNEQFF. Here the CDR3 DNA reads TGTGCCAGCATTCGACTAGCGGGAGGGAATGAGCAGTTCTTC.

CDR3 region: CASSPWWRQGVQETQYF. For the CDR3, the DNA is TGTGCCAGCAGTCCCTGGTGGCGGCAGGGGGTACAAGAGACCCAGTACTTC. J is TRBJ2-5 and V is TRBV2; 7 nucleotides align to TRBD1. The CDR3 totals 17 residues. The junction had 14 bases not matched to a gene; V was cut back by 5 bases and J by 2 bases. Germline values: CDR1 SNHLY, CDR2 FYNNEI.

The V gene is TRBV6-1, the J gene TRBJ1-5; D call uncertain. Germline loops: CDR1 MNHNS, CDR2 SASEGT. The CDR3 runs 16 residues. The V end lost 3 bases, the J end lost 5 bases, and 17 bases lay between the germline ends. The CDR3 region is CASSDRRRALHQPQHF. As DNA, the CDR3 is TGTGCCAGCAGTGATAGACGGAGGGCGTTGCATCAGCCCCAGCATTTT.

The chain's CDR3 is CASSQGGGRNYGYTF. CDR3 DNA: TGTGCCAGCAGCCAAGGCGGGGGGCGAAACTATGGCTACACCTTC. The J gene is TRBJ1-2, the V gene TRBV3-1 (or the pseudogene TRBV3-2); D is perhaps TRBD1 (6 bases). V was clipped by 1 base and J by 2 bases, with 11 bases between them. The CDR3 is 15 amino acids. Looked up from germline, CDR1 is LGHDT and CDR2 is YNNKEL (reference sequence).

This chain uses TRBV2 with TRBJ1-5, with 7 bases identical to TRBD1. The CDR3 length is 16 residues. Germline CDR1 and CDR2: SNHLY and FYNNEI. V lost 3 bases and J lost 0; bases outside the gene matches: 5. CDR3 sequence: CASSDLGTDSNQPQHF. CDR3 bases: TGTGCCAGCAGTGACCTAGGGACAGATAGCAATCAGCCCCAGCATTTT.

J is TRBJ2-7 and V is TRBV19; 10 positions match TRBD1. The CDR3 loop spans 15 amino acids. Germline CDR1 LNHDA, CDR2 SQIVND (reference sequence). Trimming at V came to 4 bases and at J to 3 bases, leaving 6 bases not matched to a gene. The CDR3 sequence: CASSKGTGALYEQYF. In DNA, the CDR3 is TGTGCCAGTAGTAAAGGGACAGGGGCCCTCTACGAGCAGTACTTC. The complete variable domain, with remaining parts taken from reference TRBV19 and TRBJ2-7, reads DGGITQSPKYLFRKEGQNVTLSCEQNLNHDAMYWYRQDPGQGLRLIYYSQIVNDFQKGDIAEGYSVSREKKESFPLTVTSAQKNPTAFYLCASSKGTGALYEQYFGPGTRLTVT.

The gene calls are TRBV28 and TRBJ1-4, with TRBD1 matching 7 bases. V was clipped by 4 bases and J by 0 bases; unmatched bases: 5. Germline V gives CDR1 MDHEN, CDR2 SYDVKM. The length of the CDR3 is 16 residues. The CDR3 DNA reads TGTGCCAGCAGTTCAAGACAGGGCGCAACTAATGAAAAACTGTTTTTT. This encodes CASSSRQGATNEKLFF.

The chain employs TRBV11-2 and TRBJ2-5; 10 bases line up with TRBD2. The CDR3 totals 14 residues. Trimming cost V 7 bases and J 2 bases; bases outside gene matches: 4. The germline gives CDR1 SGHAT, CDR2 FQNNGV. The CDR3 sequence: CASNQGLAQETQYF. CDR3 bases: TGTGCCAGCAACCAGGGACTAGCGCAAGAGACCCAGTACTTC.

V gene TRBV18 combines with J gene TRBJ2-7; maybe TRBD1 (5 bases). The CDR3 sequence is 12 residues long. Germline V gives CDR1 KGHSH, CDR2 LQKENI. Between the trimmed V and J ends, which lost 4 bases and 4 bases, there was a span of 8 bases. The CDR3 nucleotides are TGTGCCAGCTCACTAGGGGCTTACGAGCAGTACTTC. Encoded protein: CASSLGAYEQYF.

This clone came up once. V usage is TRBV5-4 and J usage is TRBJ2-7; 8 bases line up with TRBD1. Germline V gives CDR1 SGHNT, CDR2 YYREEE (reference sequence). CDR3 length: 15 amino acids. V gave up 0 bases and J gave up 3 bases; unmatched junction bases: 5. In nucleotides, the CDR3 is TGTGCCAGCAGCTTGGTGACAGGGGTGGACTACGAGCAGTACTTC. It codes for CASSLVTGVDYEQYF.

This chain links TRBV6-5 with TRBJ2-5, with TRBD2 matching 12 bases. Trimming cost V 5 bases and J 6 bases; bases outside gene matches: 4. CDR3 length: 14 residues. Germline CDR1 is MNHEY and CDR2 is SVGAGI. The CDR3 nucleotides are TGTGCCAGCAGTCTAGCGGGGGGGCGACAGACCCAGTACTTC. Its protein product is CASSLAGGRQTQYF.

This clone was found a few times. The V gene is TRBV2, the J gene TRBJ2-1, with D hard to call. Germline assignment: CDR1 SNHLY and CDR2 FYNNEI. Trimming took 1 base from V and 12 from J, leaving 7 bases between them. CDR3 length: 11 residues. CDR3 sequence: CASSEGRWQFF. CDR3 sequence (DNA): TGTGCCAGCAGTGAAGGTCGGTGGCAGTTCTTC.

This chain connects TRBV5-6 to TRBJ1-1; D remains ambiguous. The germline CDR1 and CDR2 sequences are SGHDT and YYEEEE. The V end was cut by 1 base, the J end by 0 bases, with 4 bases between. The CDR3 extends over 13 amino acids. CDR3 DNA: TGTGCCAGCAGCTTGCATTTGAACACTGAAGCTTTCTTT. Protein product: CASSLHLNTEAFF.

The V gene is TRBV6-6, the J gene TRBJ2-2; weak D call: TRBD2 (5 bases). The CDR3 is 15 residues long. V lost 3 bases to trimming and J lost 5 bases, with 13 bases between them. Germline CDR1 is MNHNY and CDR2 is SVGAGI (reference sequence). CDR3 loop: CASSYTSFYTGELFF. DNA for the CDR3: TGTGCCAGCAGTTATACTAGTTTCTATACCGGGGAGCTGTTTTTT.

This chain uses TRBV4-3 with TRBJ1-2; 10 positions agree with TRBD1. The CDR3 consists of 13 residues. V lost 5 bases, J lost 5 bases, and 2 bases stayed unmatched. Germline-derived CDR1 and CDR2 are LGHNA and YSLEER. The CDR3 is CASSSGQGYGYTF. CDR3 coding DNA: TGCGCCAGCAGCTCGGGACAGGGGTATGGCTACACCTTC.

The V call is TRBV19, the J call TRBJ1-2, with D possibly TRBD1 on 6 matching bases. Germline V gene lookup returns CDR1 LNHDA and CDR2 SQIVND (reference sequence). Trimming took 6 bases from V and 7 from J, leaving 18 bases between them. This CDR3 has 14 amino acids. The CDR3 nucleotides are TGTGCCAGTAGCCGCCAAATGGGGGCTGGTGGCTACACCTTC. The encoded protein is CASSRQMGAGGYTF.

The CDR3 is CSASPPPGDYEQYF. Written as DNA, the CDR3 is TGCAGTGCTAGTCCCCCCCCAGGGGATTACGAGCAGTACTTC. This chain joins TRBV20-1 and TRBJ2-7, with D possibly matching TRBD1 (6 bases). Trimming took off 3 bases at V and 4 bases at J, with 16 bases between the two ends. The CDR3 covers 14 residues. Germline lookup yields CDR1 DFQATT and CDR2 SNEGSKA (reference sequence).

This sequence joins TRBV7-2 and TRBJ2-7; the match to TRBD1 covers 9 bases. Trimming cost V 5 bases and J 1 base; bases outside gene matches: 9. This CDR3 has 16 residues. The V gene's germline CDR1 is SGHTA and CDR2 FQGNSA. The CDR3 bases are TGTGCCAGCAGCGCCCCCGGACAGGGGCCTTCCTACGAGCAGTACTTC. Amino acids: CASSAPGQGPSYEQYF.

The chain carries TRBV11-2 and TRBJ1-1; D is undetermined. CDR3 length equals 13 residues. Germline V gives CDR1 SGHAT, CDR2 FQNNGV. Trimming took off 4 bases at V and 0 bases at J, with 6 bases between the two ends. The CDR3 reads CASSSGMNTEAFF. CDR3 sequence (DNA): TGTGCCAGCAGCTCCGGCATGAACACTGAAGCTTTCTTT. The whole variable domain, filled in from reference TRBV11-2 and TRBJ1-1, reads EAGVAQSPRYKIIEKRQSVAFWCNPISGHATLYWYQQILGQGPKLLIQFQNNGVVDDSQLPKDRFSAERLKGVDSTLKIQPAKLEDSAVYLCASSSGMNTEAFFGQGTRLTVV.

The V and J genes are TRBV4-1 and TRBJ2-3; D is ambiguous. V was trimmed by 0 bases and J by 0 bases, leaving 4 bases between them. The CDR3 runs 14 residues. CDR1 is MGHRA, CDR2 YSYEKL, per germline. The CDR3 DNA reads as TGCGCCAGCAGCCAAGAAACTAGCACAGATACGCAGTATTTT. It codes for CASSQETSTDTQYF.

This chain links TRBV27 with TRBJ1-2, with D uncertain. The CDR3 length is 14 residues. Trimming shortened V by 2 bases and J by 4 bases, and 11 bases separated the two germline ends. Per the germline V gene, CDR1 is MNHEY and CDR2 is SMNVEV (reference sequence). CDR3 region: CASSLGSAGYGYTF. As DNA, the CDR3 is TGTGCCAGCAGTTTAGGGTCAGCAGGCTATGGCTACACCTTC.